Here is one TCR beta chain with its context. Its matching antigen is unknown. This entry is derived from a study of T cells expressing NK-cell markers. For the study at large: Investigators obtained TCR beta repertoires from sorted CD3+CD56+NKG2C+, CD3+CD56+NKG2C- and CD3+CD56-NKG2C+ T cells.

What made the TCR beta cDNA was 5'RACE template switching with UMIs. From the 5' RACE reads, TCRdb lists one entry per CDR3 protein and no DNA. The repertoire shows some 110,000 distinct CDR3 sequences; the top ten hold about a fifth. Study observations and caveats: Dominant NKG2C+ clonotypes made up about 1.0-8% of CD8+ T cells in six donors.

Per germline, CDR1 LGHNA and CDR2 YSLEER. There are 15 residues in the CDR3. The source material was blood T cells: a sorted CD56 or NKG2C T cell subset, CD4+ or CD8+ T cells, or bulk PBMC T cells (not recorded which). The sequence was collected from a woman between 18 and 69 years old in good health. The rearrangement links TRBV4-3 to TRBJ2-5; TCRdb gives TRBD1 as the D gene, but with no DNA this cannot be confirmed. The CDR3 region is CASSQVTGASETQYF.